The 20 T cell receptor beta chains below all came from one sample that was sequenced in a study of T cell responses to AZD1222 COVID-19 vaccine. Data came from immunoSEQ multiplex PCR; TCRdb stores just in-frame clones and leaves some out. The sample contains about 140,000 clones, about 89% of which appear only once. Sample: peripheral blood, taken 28 days after the second dose of the MenACWY control vaccine. Receptors were obtained from an adult who received the MenACWY meningococcal vaccine as a control.

The chain recombines TRBV19 with TRBJ2-7; 8 nucleotides match TRBD1. Germline loops: CDR1 LNHDA, CDR2 SQIVND (reference sequence). V was pared by 5 bases and J by 0 bases, with 6 bases of the junction left unmatched. CDR3 length: 15 amino acids. Here the CDR3 DNA reads TGTGCCAGTAGTTCGCCCGGGACAGGCTCCTACGAGCAGTACTTC. Its protein product is CASSSPGTGSYEQYF.

The J gene is TRBJ2-2, the V gene TRBV12-5; 7 bases match TRBD1. V trimming: 5 bases; J trimming: 3 bases; junction bases outside the gene matches: 12. CDR3 length: 17 residues. Looked up from germline, CDR1 is LGHNT and CDR2 is FRNRAP. The CDR3 loop is CASGQNRGGFHTGELFF. The CDR3 nucleotides read TGTGCTAGTGGTCAGAACAGGGGTGGGTTCCACACCGGGGAGCTGTTTTTT.

This chain links TRBV2 with TRBJ2-7, with TRBD2 matching over 8 bases. Germline CDR1 and CDR2: SNHLY and FYNNEI. V trimming: 4 bases; J trimming: 7 bases; junction bases outside the gene matches: 12. This CDR3 spans 15 amino acids. CDR3 DNA: TGTGCCAGCAGTGTTTTGGGGCTAGCGGGTCGGGAGCAGTACTTC. It yields the protein CASSVLGLAGREQYF. The entire variable domain, with the rest obtained from reference TRBV2 and TRBJ2-7, is as follows: EPEVTQTPSHQVTQMGQEVILRCVPISNHLYFYWYRQILGQKVEFLVSFYNNEISEKSEIFDDQFSVERPDGSNFTLKIRSTKLEDSAMYFCASSVLGLAGREQYFGPGTRLTVT.

The chain employs TRBV18 and TRBJ1-1; D uncertain. V was clipped by 3 bases and J by 1 base, with 9 bases between them. Per germline, CDR1 KGHSH and CDR2 LQKENI. The CDR3 consists of 14 residues. For the CDR3, the DNA is TGTGCCAGCTCACCGTTTGAATCGAACACTGAAGCTTTCTTT. Residues: CASSPFESNTEAFF. The complete variable domain, with remaining parts taken from reference TRBV18 and TRBJ1-1, reads NAGVMQNPRHLVRRRGQEARLRCSPMKGHSHVYWYRQLPEEGLKFMVYLQKENIIDESGMPKERFSAEFPKEGPSILRIQQVVRGDSAAYFCASSPFESNTEAFFGQGTRLTVV.

V is TRBV5-1 and J is TRBJ1-4; 7 nucleotides match TRBD1. CDR1 SGHRS and CDR2 YFSETQ come from the germline V gene. With 2 bases clipped from V and 8 bases from J, the junction kept 9 bases outside the gene matches. The CDR3 has 15 residues. CDR3 region: CASSLVGQQYEKLFF. The CDR3 nucleotides are TGCGCCAGCAGCTTAGTGGGACAGCAGTACGAAAAACTGTTTTTT. Complete variable domain (other parts from reference TRBV5-1 and TRBJ1-4): KAGVTQTPRYLIKTRGQQVTLSCSPISGHRSVSWYQQTPGQGLQFLFEYFSETQRNKGNFPGRFSGRQFSNSRSEMNVSTLELGDSALYLCASSLVGQQYEKLFFGSGTQLSVL.

This sequence joins TRBV19 and TRBJ2-1; 7 nucleotides agree with TRBD1. Trimming cost V 6 bases and J 2 bases; bases outside gene matches: 7. CDR1 LNHDA and CDR2 SQIVND come from the germline V gene (reference sequence). This CDR3 is built from 15 residues. CDR3 amino acids: CASRATGATYNEQFF. CDR3 sequence (DNA): TGTGCCAGTAGGGCAACAGGGGCTACCTACAATGAGCAGTTCTTC.

This chain's CDR3 is CASGVHRQGIFRGYTF. As DNA, the CDR3 is TGTGCCAGCGGAGTACACCGACAGGGGATTTTCCGTGGCTACACCTTC. V is TRBV5-6 and J is TRBJ1-2, with TRBD1 identical over 8 bases. This CDR3 spans 16 amino acids. J lost 7 bases, V lost 7 bases, and 18 bases had no gene match. Germline CDR1 and CDR2: SGHDT and YYEEEE.

The chain couples TRBV30 to TRBJ1-4; possible D gene TRBD1, 5 bases. Germline V CDR1 and CDR2: GTSNPN, SVGIG (reference sequence). The CDR3 runs 15 residues. V lost 0 bases and J 8 bases, leaving 16 bases between the germline ends. The CDR3 DNA reads as TGTGCCTGGAGTGTACTGGGGGACGCGACCGAAAAACTGTTTTTT. The encoded protein is CAWSVLGDATEKLFF.

This rearrangement joins TRBV16 to TRBJ1-5; D call uncertain. This CDR3 comprises 14 residues. Germline loops: CDR1 KGHSY, CDR2 FQNENV. Trimming pared 4 bases from V and 6 bases from J, leaving 13 bases between. CDR3 in DNA: TGTGCCAGCAGCCCCTTGGTAAGAGGTCAGCCCCAGCATTTT. It specifies CASSPLVRGQPQHF. Full variable domain (remainder filled in from reference TRBV16 and TRBJ1-5): GEEVAQTPKHLVRGEGQKAKLYCAPIKGHSYVFWYQQVLKNEFKFLISFQNENVFDETGMPKERFSAKCLPNSPCSLEIQATKLEDSAVYFCASSPLVRGQPQHFGDGTRLSIL.

The CDR3 bases are TGTGCCAGCAGCTGGCGGAAGGGGGCGGCAGCGGGGGAGCAGTTCTTC. This encodes CASSWRKGAAAGEQFF. This chain uses TRBV11-3 with TRBJ2-1; possibly TRBD1 or TRBD2 for D (7 bases each). The V end was cut by 4 bases, the J end by 10 bases, with 23 bases between. The CDR3 consists of 16 residues. CDR1 and CDR2 from the germline V gene are SGHNT and YENEEA.

V is TRBV20-1 and J is TRBJ2-5; D remains unclear. The length of the CDR3 is 10 residues. Trimming took off 2 bases at V and 7 bases at J, with 5 bases between the two ends. Germline V gene sequence: CDR1 DFQATT, CDR2 SNEGSKA (reference sequence). CDR3 in DNA: TGCAGTGCTAGAAATGGGACCCAGTACTTC. Protein product: CSARNGTQYF.

This chain joins TRBV7-9 and TRBJ1-4; tentative D call: TRBD1 (5 bases). Germline CDR1 SEHNR, CDR2 FQNEAQ (reference sequence). This CDR3 is 17 amino acids long. The ends were cut back, 0 bases at V and 1 base at J, with 12 bases in the middle. CDR3 loop: CASSLAGQVKTNEKLFF. The CDR3 nucleotides are TGTGCCAGCAGCTTAGCGGGGCAGGTGAAAACTAATGAAAAACTGTTTTTT.

The V and J genes are TRBV3-1 (or the pseudogene TRBV3-2) and TRBJ2-5; D is unresolved. Germline V CDR1 and CDR2: LGHDT, YNNKEL (reference sequence). The CDR3 is made up of 11 amino acids. Trimming left V 4 bases short and J 5 bases short, with 5 bases between. This CDR3 reads CASSLAETQYF. The CDR3 coding sequence is TGTGCCAGCAGCCTCGCGGAGACCCAGTACTTC.

J is TRBJ2-7 and V is TRBV6-5; D could derive from TRBD1 or TRBD2 (5 bases each). Deletions cut 6 bases from V and 2 bases from J, with 8 bases between. CDR1 is MNHEY, CDR2 SVGAGI, per germline. There are 12 residues in the CDR3. CDR3 coding DNA: TGTGCCAGCAGCCGGGGCCCCTACGAGCAGTACTTC. It codes for CASSRGPYEQYF.

The chain uses TRBV7-9 and TRBJ1-4, with 8 nucleotides matching TRBD1. CDR1 and CDR2 from the germline V gene are SEHNR and FQNEAQ (reference sequence). The CDR3 is 17 amino acids. The J segment lost 7 bases and the V segment lost 1 base, leaving 11 bases of the junction unmatched. CDR3 sequence reads: CASSLDPVDREGEKLFF. CDR3 DNA: TGTGCCAGCAGCTTAGACCCCGTGGACAGGGAGGGTGAAAAACTGTTTTTT.

The chain recombines TRBV11-2 with TRBJ2-1; 11 bases are a match to TRBD2. The CDR3 is 15 amino acids. From germline, CDR1 is SGHAT and CDR2 FQNNGV. The V and J ends lost 3 bases and 5 bases, in that order; junction bases with no gene match: 3. The CDR3 spells CASSFTSGRNNEQFF. The CDR3 region has the DNA TGTGCCAGCAGCTTCACTAGCGGGAGAAACAATGAGCAGTTCTTC. The variable domain in full, with the rest retrieved from reference TRBV11-2 and TRBJ2-1, is EAGVAQSPRYKIIEKRQSVAFWCNPISGHATLYWYQQILGQGPKLLIQFQNNGVVDDSQLPKDRFSAERLKGVDSTLKIQPAKLEDSAVYLCASSFTSGRNNEQFFGPGTRLTVL.

The chain couples TRBV25-1 to TRBJ2-2; D perhaps matches TRBD1 (5 bases). Germline CDR1 and CDR2: MGHDK and SYGVNS. V was cut by 2 bases and J by 6 bases, with 10 bases left in between. CDR3 length equals 14 residues. CDR3 residues: CASSEQQEAGELFF. The CDR3 region has the DNA TGTGCCAGCAGTGAACAACAGGAAGCCGGGGAGCTGTTTTTT.

This chain uses TRBV12-3 or TRBV12-4 with TRBJ1-1; TRBD1 is a possible D gene (5 bases). The germline V and J ends were trimmed by 4 bases and 8 bases, with 11 bases remaining between them. This CDR3 region has 12 residues. The CDR3 sequence: CASSSGQHEAFF. The DNA of the CDR3 is TGTGCCAGCAGTTCGGGGCAGCACGAAGCTTTCTTT.

The rearrangement links TRBV5-1 to TRBJ1-2; 9 nucleotides match TRBD1. This CDR3 comprises 15 residues. The V segment lost 0 bases and the J segment 8 bases; nucleotides outside the gene matches: 8. From germline, CDR1 is SGHRS and CDR2 YFSETQ. The CDR3 loop reads CASSLEGDRAKGYTF. CDR3 in DNA: TGCGCCAGCAGCTTGGAGGGGGACAGGGCGAAGGGCTACACCTTC.

The rearrangement uses TRBV2 and TRBJ1-1; no clear D. The germline gives CDR1 SNHLY, CDR2 FYNNEI. With 7 bases removed from V and 4 bases from J, the gap between germline ends came to 13 bases. This CDR3 comprises 13 residues. CDR3 bases: TGTGCCAGCACCGCCGAGGGTATCACTGAAGCTTTCTTT. Its translation is CASTAEGITEAFF. The full variable domain, its missing parts supplied by reference TRBV2 and TRBJ1-1, is EPEVTQTPSHQVTQMGQEVILRCVPISNHLYFYWYRQILGQKVEFLVSFYNNEISEKSEIFDDQFSVERPDGSNFTLKIRSTKLEDSAMYFCASTAEGITEAFFGQGTRLTVV.